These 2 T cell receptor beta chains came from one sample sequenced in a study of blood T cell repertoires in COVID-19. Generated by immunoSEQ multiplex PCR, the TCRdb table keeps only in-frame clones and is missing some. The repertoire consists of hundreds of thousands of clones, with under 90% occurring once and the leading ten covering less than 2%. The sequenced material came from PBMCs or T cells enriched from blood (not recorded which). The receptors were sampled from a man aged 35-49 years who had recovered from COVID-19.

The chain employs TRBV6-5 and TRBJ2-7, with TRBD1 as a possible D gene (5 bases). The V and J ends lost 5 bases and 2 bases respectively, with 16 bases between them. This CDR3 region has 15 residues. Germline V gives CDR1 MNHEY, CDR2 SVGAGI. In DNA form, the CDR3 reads TGTGCCAGCAGTACTCACCCCCAGGGAACCTACGAGCAGTACTTC. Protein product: CASSTHPQGTYEQYF.

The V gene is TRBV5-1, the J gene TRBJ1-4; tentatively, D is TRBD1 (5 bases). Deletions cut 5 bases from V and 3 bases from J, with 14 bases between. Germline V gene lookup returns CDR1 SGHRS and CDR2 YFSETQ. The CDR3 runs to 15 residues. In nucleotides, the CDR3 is TGCGCCAGCAGTCCTGATGCGGGGGCTAATGAAAAACTGTTTTTT. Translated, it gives CASSPDAGANEKLFF. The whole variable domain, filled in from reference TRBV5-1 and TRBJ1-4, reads KAGVTQTPRYLIKTRGQQVTLSCSPISGHRSVSWYQQTPGQGLQFLFEYFSETQRNKGNFPGRFSGRQFSNSRSEMNVSTLELGDSALYLCASSPDAGANEKLFFGSGTQLSVL.